The entry below describes one T cell receptor beta chain. Its antigen is as yet unknown. Trimming cost V 0 bases and J 3 bases, with 6 bases left between them. The length of the CDR3 is 15 residues. Germline V gene sequence: CDR1 MGHRA, CDR2 YSYEKL. TCRdb reanalysed the reads using MiXCR and keeps one entry per CDR3 protein. This table has fewer than 900,000 distinct CDR3 sequences, around 29% appearing once. This specimen comes from a study of T cell repertoires in cytomegalovirus infection. For the study at large: CMV infection plus the matching HLA type was flagged by public TCR beta signatures.

The sample was cultured CD8+ T cells from PBMCs, taken from culture after CMV antigen stimulation. This chain connects TRBV4-1 to TRBJ2-6, with D unclear. This receptor was taken from a human donor in good health (CMV status not recorded). Some clones in this sample may be carry-over from other donors' samples. CDR3 nucleotide sequence: TGCGCCAGCAGCCAAGAGGGCTTTGGGGCCAACGTCCTGACTTTC. Residues: CASSQEGFGANVLTF.